Following are 28 T cell receptor beta chains from one sample sequenced in a study of blood T cell repertoires in COVID-19. The repertoire was sequenced with immunoSEQ multiplex PCR; TCRdb's copy has only in-frame clones and lacks some. The data contain hundreds of thousands of clones, 70% to 90% of them seen just once; the ten biggest clones take up just over 0.85%. Sequencing used PBMCs or T cells enriched from blood (not recorded which). All receptors derive from a man aged 50 to 59 who had been exposed to COVID-19.

The chain couples TRBV10-3 to TRBJ1-2, with 8 bases that match TRBD1. This CDR3 has 13 residues. The junction had 1 base not matched to a gene; V was cut back by 7 bases and J by 0 bases. Per germline, CDR1 ENHRY and CDR2 SYGVKD. The CDR3 protein is CAITTGANYGYTF. As DNA, the CDR3 is TGTGCCATCACGACAGGGGCTAACTATGGCTACACCTTC.

The chain has TRBV13 and TRBJ2-1; TRBD2 matches 11 bases. The length of the CDR3 is 16 residues. The ends lost 6 bases at V and 5 bases at J; junction bases unmatched: 9. In germline, CDR1 is PRHDT, CDR2 FYEKMQ (reference sequence). CDR3 in amino acids: CASSWIAGGANNEQFF. CDR3 DNA: TGTGCCAGCAGTTGGATAGCGGGAGGGGCCAACAATGAGCAGTTCTTC.

The chain uses TRBV2 and TRBJ2-3, with 7 bases aligning to TRBD2. The V and J ends lost 5 bases and 2 bases, in that order; junction bases with no gene match: 7. The CDR3 has 15 amino acids. The germline CDR1 and CDR2 sequences are SNHLY and FYNNEI. CDR3 protein: CASSPTSAHTDTQYF. The CDR3 DNA sequence: TGTGCCAGCAGTCCAACTAGCGCCCACACAGATACGCAGTATTTT.

This sequence joins TRBV4-1 and TRBJ2-2; 7 positions agree with TRBD1. CDR3 length equals 16 residues. The V and J ends lost 3 bases and 6 bases, in that order; junction bases with no gene match: 10. Germline values: CDR1 MGHRA, CDR2 YSYEKL. The CDR3 DNA follows: TGCGCCAGCAGCCAGGGGCAGGGGGATCGAGCCGGGGAGCTGTTTTTT. Translation: CASSQGQGDRAGELFF.

Concerning this clone: Being one base from a much bigger clone, this may be a read error. The chain uses TRBV2 and TRBJ1-5; a possible D gene is TRBD1 (6 bases). Per germline, CDR1 SNHLY and CDR2 FYNNEI. The CDR3 is 14 residues long. Trimming took off 5 bases at V and 1 base at J, with 9 bases between the two ends. CDR3 loop: CASSRQESNQPQHF. Here the CDR3 DNA reads TGTGCCAGCAGTCGACAGGAGAGCAATCAGCCCCAGCATTTT.

The chain is built from TRBV6-5 and TRBJ2-5; D may be TRBD1 (5 bases). There are 14 residues in the CDR3. Trimming removed 5 bases at V and 4 bases at J, with 14 bases between. The germline CDR1 and CDR2 sequences are MNHEY and SVGAGI. CDR3 in amino acids: CASSPDSTGETQYF. The CDR3 bases are TGTGCCAGCAGTCCAGACAGTACAGGAGAGACCCAGTACTTC.

The V and J genes are TRBV18 and TRBJ2-1, with D perhaps TRBD1 (5 bases). The V and J ends lost 5 bases and 4 bases respectively, with 9 bases between them. Germline CDR1 reads KGHSH; CDR2 reads LQKENI. The CDR3 is 13 residues long. The CDR3 DNA is TGTGCCAGCTCAGCAGGGCTATACAATGAGCAGTTCTTC. Translated, it gives CASSAGLYNEQFF.

The chain combines TRBV3-1 (or the pseudogene TRBV3-2) with TRBJ1-4; D call uncertain. The CDR3 extends over 12 amino acids. V was clipped by 1 base and J by 8 bases, with 5 bases between them. Germline V gene lookup returns CDR1 LGHDT and CDR2 YNNKEL (reference sequence). The CDR3 DNA reads as TGTGCCAGCAGCCAAGTAAGCGAAAAACTGTTTTTT. Its protein product is CASSQVSEKLFF.

This chain joins TRBV3-1 (or the pseudogene TRBV3-2) and TRBJ1-5, with 7 bases aligning to TRBD1. Losses at the gene ends were 1 base for V and 2 bases for J; bases not matched to a gene: 11. The V gene's germline CDR1 is LGHDT and CDR2 YNNKEL (reference sequence). The CDR3 consists of 18 residues. As DNA, the CDR3 is TGTGCCAGCAGCCAAGGCCCCTGGTCTACAGGGGGCAATCAGCCCCAGCATTTT. This sequence encodes CASSQGPWSTGGNQPQHF.

V is TRBV11-3 and J is TRBJ2-1, with TRBD2 as a possible D gene (6 bases). Germline CDR1 is SGHNT and CDR2 is YENEEA. V lost 5 bases and J lost 6, with 11 bases in between. The CDR3 is 13 amino acids. DNA for the CDR3: TGTGCCAGCAGCCCGACTAGTATCAATGAGCAGTTCTTC. Translated: CASSPTSINEQFF.

The chain recombines TRBV27 with TRBJ1-2; TRBD1 agrees at 8 bases. Germline trimming cut 1 base from V and 6 bases from J; bases unmatched to any gene: 10. This CDR3 region has 16 residues. Germline lookup yields CDR1 MNHEY and CDR2 SMNVEV (reference sequence). This chain's CDR3 is CASSLWATGGGNGYTF. The CDR3 DNA reads TGTGCCAGCAGTTTATGGGCCACAGGGGGAGGAAATGGCTACACCTTC.

The CDR3 loop reads CASSVRGGSLNTQYF. CDR3 in DNA: TGTGCCAGCAGCGTCCGGGGAGGGTCACTAAATACGCAGTATTTT. The gene calls are TRBV9 and TRBJ2-3; the match to TRBD2 covers 7 bases. V dropped 2 bases and J dropped 7; count of bases not matched to a gene: 10. The CDR3 is made up of 15 amino acids. Per the germline V gene, CDR1 is SGDLS and CDR2 is YYNGEE. Supplemented by reference TRBV9 and TRBJ2-3, the full variable domain reads DSGVTQTPKHLITATGQRVTLRCSPRSGDLSVYWYQQSLDQGLQFLIQYYNGEERAKGNILERFSAQQFPDLHSELNLSSLELGDSALYFCASSVRGGSLNTQYFGPGTRLTVL.

This CDR3 reads CASSPGEYYGYTF. For the CDR3, the DNA is TGTGCCAGCAGCCCCGGGGAGTACTATGGCTACACCTTC. This chain joins TRBV13 and TRBJ1-2; no clear D gene. From germline, CDR1 is PRHDT and CDR2 FYEKMQ (reference sequence). CDR3 length: 13 amino acids. Trimming removed 5 bases from V and 3 bases from J, with 10 bases in between.

J is TRBJ2-5 and V is TRBV5-1; D possibly corresponds to TRBD2 (6 bases). The CDR3 loop spans 15 amino acids. Germline V CDR1 and CDR2: SGHRS, YFSETQ. V was clipped by 0 bases and J by 2 bases, with 11 bases between them. CDR3 in DNA: TGCGCCAGCAGCTTGGAGGGACTGCTACAAGAGACCCAGTACTTC. The encoded protein is CASSLEGLLQETQYF.

This chain joins TRBV29-1 and TRBJ1-2, with unresolved D. This CDR3 is 12 amino acids long. CDR1 and CDR2 (germline): SQVTM, ANQGSEA. V gave up 6 bases and J gave up 2 bases, with 10 bases separating them. As DNA, the CDR3 is TGCAGCGTCGAACACGGGAACTATGGCTACACCTTC. Amino acids: CSVEHGNYGYTF.

The gene calls are TRBV7-9 and TRBJ2-2, with D possibly matching TRBD2 (6 bases). V dropped 4 bases and J dropped 0 bases, with 18 bases sitting between them. Germline V gene data show CDR1 as SEHNR and CDR2 as FQNEAQ (reference sequence). The CDR3 extends over 18 amino acids. The CDR3 region has the DNA TGTGCCAGCAGCTCCCCATCGGGAAGGGAGGCGAACACCGGGGAGCTGTTTTTT. As protein: CASSSPSGREANTGELFF.

The gene calls are TRBV19 and TRBJ2-3; TRBD2 might be the D (6 bases). The CDR3 totals 15 residues. In germline, CDR1 is LNHDA, CDR2 SQIVND (reference sequence). Trimming removed 3 bases at V and 6 bases at J, with 16 bases between. In DNA, the CDR3 is TGTGCCAGTAGTATGGGGATAGGGACTTGGGATACGCAGTATTTT. Translated: CASSMGIGTWDTQYF.

The chain joins TRBV2 to TRBJ1-1; the match to TRBD1 covers 7 bases. J was trimmed by 11 bases and V by 5 bases; bases with no gene match: 14. This CDR3 comprises 14 residues. Germline CDR1 is SNHLY and CDR2 is FYNNEI. CDR3 sequence reads: CASSLNQYRGWAFF. The CDR3 DNA follows: TGTGCCAGCAGTCTAAACCAGTACAGGGGATGGGCTTTCTTT.

The J gene is TRBJ1-1, the V gene TRBV7-9, with 7 bases fitting TRBD1. Trimming removed 5 bases from V and 1 base from J; junction bases left unmatched: 4. Germline V gives CDR1 SEHNR, CDR2 FQNEAQ (reference sequence). The CDR3 sequence is 14 residues long. The CDR3 DNA is TGTGCCAGCAGCCTCAGGGGGACGAACACTGAAGCTTTCTTT. Translated, it gives CASSLRGTNTEAFF.

The rearrangement uses TRBV13 and TRBJ2-7; TRBD1 matches at 11 bases. V lost 2 bases and J lost 9; bases outside the gene matches: 24. The CDR3 consists of 20 residues. Germline V CDR1 and CDR2: PRHDT, FYEKMQ (reference sequence). The CDR3 bases are TGTGCCAGCAGCTTACGCCCCCGGGACAGGGGGAGAATGAGAAACAACGGGCAGTACGTC. Translation gives CASSLRPRDRGRMRNNGQYV.

The V and J genes are TRBV9 and TRBJ1-1; 8 nucleotides align to TRBD1. The CDR3 covers 15 residues. The V gene end was trimmed by 2 bases and the J gene end by 1 base; junction bases not matched to a gene: 4. CDR1 is SGDLS, CDR2 YYNGEE, per germline. For the CDR3, the DNA is TGTGCCAGCAGCGTCTTGGGACAGGCGAACACTGAAGCTTTCTTT. It specifies CASSVLGQANTEAFF. The variable domain in full, with the rest retrieved from reference TRBV9 and TRBJ1-1, is DSGVTQTPKHLITATGQRVTLRCSPRSGDLSVYWYQQSLDQGLQFLIQYYNGEERAKGNILERFSAQQFPDLHSELNLSSLELGDSALYFCASSVLGQANTEAFFGQGTRLTVV.

This chain connects TRBV12-3 or TRBV12-4 to TRBJ1-2; weak D call: TRBD1 (5 bases). Trimming removed 4 bases at V and 5 bases at J, with 11 bases between. The CDR3 runs to 13 residues. The CDR3 DNA is TGTGCCAGCAGTTCGGGGAGGGGATATGGCTACACCTTC. Its protein is CASSSGRGYGYTF.

The CDR3 protein is CASGDGGAKAFF. CDR3 nucleotides: TGTGCCAGCGGAGACGGGGGGGCGAAAGCTTTCTTT. The genes are TRBV21-1 and TRBJ1-1. TRBV21-1 is classified as a pseudogene. CDR3 length: 12 residues.

The J gene is TRBJ2-1, the V gene TRBV5-1, with no clear D. Trimming pared 4 bases from V and 0 bases from J, leaving 14 bases between. CDR1 and CDR2 from the germline V gene are SGHRS and YFSETQ. This CDR3 is 16 amino acids long. CDR3 in amino acids: CASSPQSASSYNEQFF. Here the CDR3 DNA reads TGCGCCAGCAGCCCTCAGAGCGCCAGCTCCTACAATGAGCAGTTCTTC.

The V call is TRBV10-3, the J call TRBJ1-4; no reliable D call. CDR3 length equals 14 residues. Germline assignment: CDR1 ENHRY and CDR2 SYGVKD. The V end was cut by 0 bases, the J end by 6 bases, with 8 bases between. CDR3: CAISESGRDEKLFF. In DNA form, the CDR3 reads TGTGCCATCAGTGAGTCGGGGAGAGATGAAAAACTGTTTTTT.

The chain joins TRBV29-1 to TRBJ1-1; 8 nucleotides match TRBD1. The CDR3 spans 13 residues. Germline CDR1 SQVTM, CDR2 ANQGSEA. Losses at the gene ends were 4 bases for V and 1 base for J; bases not matched to a gene: 2. CDR3 protein: CSVAGQGNTEAFF. For the CDR3, the DNA is TGCAGCGTTGCTGGACAGGGGAACACTGAAGCTTTCTTT.

The chain links TRBV4-2 to TRBJ2-3; 11 positions agree with TRBD2. CDR3 length: 16 amino acids. From germline, CDR1 is LGHNA and CDR2 YNFKEQ. V was pared by 3 bases and J by 4 bases, with 6 bases of the junction left unmatched. As DNA, the CDR3 is TGTGCCAGCAGCCAGGTTAGCGGGGGGGCCCCAGATACGCAGTATTTT. Translation: CASSQVSGGAPDTQYF.

The V gene is TRBV18, the J gene TRBJ2-1, with TRBD2 matching over 7 bases. The ends lost 3 bases at V and 3 bases at J; junction bases unmatched: 8. The V gene's germline CDR1 is KGHSH and CDR2 LQKENI. CDR3 length equals 16 residues. As DNA, the CDR3 is TGTGCCAGCTCACCTCTGGACGGGAGGAACTACAATGAGCAGTTCTTC. It translates to CASSPLDGRNYNEQFF.